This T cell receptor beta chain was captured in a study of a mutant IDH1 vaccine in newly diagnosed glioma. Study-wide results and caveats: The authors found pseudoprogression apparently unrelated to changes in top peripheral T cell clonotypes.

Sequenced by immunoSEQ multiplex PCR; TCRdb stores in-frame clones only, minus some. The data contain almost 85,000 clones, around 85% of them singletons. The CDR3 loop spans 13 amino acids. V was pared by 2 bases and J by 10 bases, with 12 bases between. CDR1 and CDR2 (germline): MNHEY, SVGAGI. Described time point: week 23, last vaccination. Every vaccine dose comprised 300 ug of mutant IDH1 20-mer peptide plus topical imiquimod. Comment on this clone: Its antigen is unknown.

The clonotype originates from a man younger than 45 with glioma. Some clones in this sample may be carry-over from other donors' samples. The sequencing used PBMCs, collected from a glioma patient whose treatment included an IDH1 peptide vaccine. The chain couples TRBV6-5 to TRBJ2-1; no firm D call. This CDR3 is CASSYGGLIEQFF. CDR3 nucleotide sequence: TGTGCCAGCAGTTACGGCGGCCTAATAGAGCAGTTCTTC.